Listed below are T cell receptor beta chains from one sample, sequenced in a study of cytomegalovirus exposure and HLA in healthy donors. The data were produced by immunoSEQ multiplex PCR, yet TCRdb's version contains in-frame clones alone and is incomplete. The table records 250,000 to 350,000 clones, approximately 90% of them present only once. The material sequenced was PBMCs. Receptors were obtained from a middle-aged man in good health and CMV-seropositive. Each CDR3 is given with its conserved first and last residue. Fields, in order: D gene, V gene, J gene, clone size, CDR3 protein, CDR3 DNA. The D gene is left open where the match is weak. Size tells how often a clone was seen (once, few, many) or the class of an expanded clone, and some rows leave it out.

NA	TRBV5-1	TRBJ2-7	NA	CASSGISGLNSYEQYF	TGCGCCAGCAGCGGCATCTCAGGACTTAATTCCTACGAGCAGTACTTC
NA	TRBV5-4	TRBJ2-2	NA	CASSLEVGPNTGELFF	TGTGCCAGCAGCTTGGAGGTGGGGCCCAACACCGGGGAGCTGTTTTTT
TRBD1	TRBV27	TRBJ1-5	NA	CASRGQGAQPQHF	TGTGCCAGCAGGGGACAGGGGGCTCAGCCCCAGCATTTT
NA	TRBV7-3	TRBJ2-3	NA	CASSDPLAGVADTQYF	TGTGCCAGCAGCGACCCCCTAGCAGGTGTTGCAGATACGCAGTATTTT
NA	TRBV28	TRBJ2-1	NA	CASVDSAGDEQFF	TGTGCCAGCGTGGACTCGGCGGGCGATGAGCAGTTCTTC
TRBD1	TRBV11-3	TRBJ2-1	NA	CASSTTGVYNEQFF	TGTGCCAGCAGCACAACAGGGGTTTACAATGAGCAGTTCTTC
NA	TRBV29-1	TRBJ1-1	NA	CSVSGGLAEAFF	TGCAGCGTTTCGGGAGGTCTCGCTGAAGCTTTCTTT
TRBD2	TRBV5-6	TRBJ2-3	NA	CASSSSIAGGAPQYF	TGTGCCAGCAGCTCTTCAATAGCGGGAGGGGCTCCGCAGTATTTT
TRBD2	TRBV19	TRBJ2-7	NA	CASSILPSGSYEQYF	TGTGCCAGTAGTATCCTCCCTAGCGGGAGCTACGAGCAGTACTTC
NA	TRBV5-3	TRBJ2-1	NA	CHPGIVCYNEQFF	TGCCACCCCGGGATAGTCTGCTACAATGAGCAGTTCTTC
TRBD2	TRBV6-1	TRBJ2-7	NA	CARRRAGVSYEQYF	TGTGCCAGACGGAGGGCGGGGGTCTCCTACGAGCAGTACTTC
NA	TRBV18	TRBJ1-4	NA	CASSPDQGEKLFF	TGTGCCAGCTCACCTGATCAGGGTGAAAAACTGTTTTTT
TRBD1	TRBV7-8	TRBJ1-4	once	CASSLATGGLFF	TGTGCCAGCAGCTTAGCTACAGGGGGACTGTTTTTT
TRBD1	TRBV29-1	TRBJ2-2	NA	CSVEQGASNTGELFF	TGCAGCGTTGAACAGGGGGCTTCGAACACCGGGGAGCTGTTTTTT
TRBD1	TRBV6-5	TRBJ2-7	NA	CASSRDRVGEQYF	TGTGCCAGCAGTCGGGACAGGGTGGGGGAGCAGTACTTC
TRBD1	TRBV19	TRBJ1-4	NA	CASSTLDRNNEKLFF	TGTGCCAGTAGTACCCTGGACAGGAATAATGAAAAACTGTTTTTT
NA	TRBV4-1	TRBJ2-7	NA	CASSQDTGTYEQYF	TGCGCCAGCAGCCAAGATACGGGTACCTACGAGCAGTACTTC
NA	TRBV7-9	TRBJ2-1	NA	CASSLRDYEQFF	TGTGCCAGCAGCCTCAGAGACTATGAGCAGTTCTTC
NA	TRBV6-5	TRBJ1-1	NA	CASSYRNMNTEAFF	TGTGCCAGCAGTTACAGAAACATGAACACTGAAGCTTTCTTT
TRBD1	TRBV19	TRBJ2-1	NA	CASSYRDRVDEQFF	TGTGCCAGTAGTTACCGGGACAGGGTGGATGAGCAGTTCTTC
NA	TRBV5-1	TRBJ2-1	few	CASSLEGVEQFF	TGCGCCAGCAGCTTAGAAGGAGTTGAGCAGTTCTTC
TRBD1	TRBV25-1	TRBJ1-2	NA	CASSEWGTGNYGYTF	TGTGCCAGCAGTGAATGGGGGACAGGCAACTATGGCTACACCTTC
TRBD1	TRBV4-1	TRBJ1-5	NA	CASSHPQGAGNQPQHF	TGCGCCAGCAGCCACCCGCAGGGGGCAGGGAATCAGCCCCAGCATTTT
NA	TRBV29-1	TRBJ2-1	NA	CSALARATYNEQFF	TGCAGCGCCTTAGCGAGAGCGACCTACAATGAGCAGTTCTTC
TRBD1	TRBV4-3	TRBJ2-7	NA	CASSPSGTGPYEQYF	TGCGCCAGCAGCCCTTCCGGGACAGGGCCCTACGAGCAGTACTTC
NA	TRBV6-6	TRBJ1-1	NA	CASSPQNTEAFF	TGTGCCAGCAGCCCACAGAACACTGAAGCTTTCTTT
NA	TRBV6-1	TRBJ2-7	NA	CASRKGWTYEQYF	TGTGCCAGCAGAAAGGGGTGGACCTACGAGCAGTACTTC
TRBD1	TRBV11-2	TRBJ2-7	NA	CASSQPGQGGHEQYF	TGTGCCAGCAGCCAACCGGGACAGGGAGGCCACGAGCAGTACTTC
TRBD1	TRBV18	TRBJ1-3	NA	CASSEDRVAGNTIYF	TGTGCCAGCTCCGAGGACAGGGTAGCTGGAAACACCATATATTTT
NA	TRBV27	TRBJ2-1	NA	CASSLSGSSSYNEQFF	TGTGCCAGCAGTTTATCTGGCAGTTCCTCCTACAATGAGCAGTTCTTC
NA	TRBV30	TRBJ2-7	NA	CAWREGAEQYF	TGTGCCTGGAGGGAGGGAGCCGAGCAGTACTTC
TRBD1	TRBV19	TRBJ1-2	NA	CASSIKDRYYGYTF	TGTGCCAGTAGTATCAAGGACAGGTACTATGGCTACACCTTC
NA	TRBV7-8	TRBJ2-7	NA	CASSQIQGFAYEQYF	TGTGCCAGCAGCCAAATACAGGGATTTGCCTACGAGCAGTACTTC
NA	TRBV2	TRBJ1-1	NA	CASSDRLAAMNTEAFF	TGTGCCAGCAGTGATAGGTTGGCAGCGATGAACACTGAAGCTTTCTTT
TRBD2	TRBV28	TRBJ2-3	NA	CASTTIGGGTDTQYF	TGTGCCAGCACTACGATTGGGGGGGGCACAGATACGCAGTATTTT
NA	TRBV5-6	TRBJ1-4	few	CASSLVGQGSEKLFF	TGTGCCAGCAGCTTGGTAGGGCAGGGGAGTGAAAAACTGTTTTTT
NA	TRBV4-1	TRBJ1-1	few	CASSQERRSYTEAFF	TGCGCCAGCAGCCAAGAACGCAGATCCTACACTGAAGCTTTCTTT
TRBD1	TRBV19	TRBJ2-1	NA	CASTLTGSSYNEQFF	TGTGCCAGTACCTTGACAGGGTCCTCCTACAATGAGCAGTTCTTC
NA	TRBV15	TRBJ2-1	NA	CATSRVQFGGPYNEQFF	TGTGCCACCAGCAGAGTACAGTTCGGGGGGCCATACAATGAGCAGTTCTTC
NA	TRBV4-3	TRBJ1-4	few	CASSQDLEGIKLFF	TGCGCCAGCAGCCAAGATCTTGAGGGCATAAAACTGTTTTTT
NA	TRBV29-1	TRBJ1-1	once	CSGRVDLDTEAFF	TGCAGCGGTAGAGTCGATTTGGACACTGAAGCTTTCTTT
TRBD1	TRBV5-5	TRBJ1-1	NA	CASSTPGQGWTEAFF	TGTGCCAGCAGCACCCCGGGACAGGGATGGACTGAAGCTTTCTTT
NA	TRBV29-1	TRBJ2-6	NA	CSVVSEPGGTGANVLTF	TGCAGCGTTGTATCGGAGCCCGGGGGAACTGGGGCCAACGTCCTGACTTTC
TRBD1	TRBV5-1	TRBJ1-2	once	CASSPRGSGGNYGYTF	TGCGCCAGCAGCCCGCGAGGTTCAGGGGGAAACTATGGCTACACCTTC
TRBD1	TRBV5-8	TRBJ2-2	NA	CASSSRDRGPDTGELFF	TGTGCCAGCAGCTCTCGGGACAGGGGGCCGGACACCGGGGAGCTGTTTTTT
TRBD1	TRBV9	TRBJ2-3	NA	CASSGGDRGNLGPTDTQYF	TGTGCCAGCAGCGGGGGGGACAGGGGGAATTTAGGTCCCACAGATACGCAGTATTTT
TRBD1	TRBV7-2	TRBJ2-7	NA	CASSLGTGGKEQYF	TGTGCCAGCAGCTTAGGGACAGGGGGCAAGGAGCAGTACTTC
NA	TRBV5-1	TRBJ1-1	NA	CASSLNGLSWNTEAFF	TGCGCCAGCAGCTTGAACGGTCTGAGCTGGAACACTGAAGCTTTCTTT
NA	TRBV28	TRBJ2-3	NA	CASSLGMGSSSGVDTQYF	TGTGCCAGCAGTTTAGGAATGGGGAGTAGCTCTGGAGTAGATACGCAGTATTTT
TRBD1	TRBV7-9	TRBJ1-1	NA	CASSRDRGSNTEAFF	TGTGCCAGCAGCCGGGACAGGGGGTCGAACACTGAAGCTTTCTTT
NA	TRBV7-3	TRBJ2-1	NA	CASSSAGGQLNNEQFF	TGTGCCAGCAGCTCGGCGGGGGGACAGCTAAACAATGAGCAGTTCTTC
TRBD1	TRBV28	TRBJ1-1	few	CASTSGTGREAFF	TGTGCCAGCACCTCCGGGACAGGGAGGGAAGCTTTCTTT
TRBD1	TRBV7-2	TRBJ2-1	NA	CASSIFGQGSYNEQFF	TGTGCCAGCAGCATCTTCGGACAGGGGTCCTACAATGAGCAGTTCTTC
TRBD1	TRBV7-2	TRBJ1-5	NA	CASSWGGQANSNQPQHF	TGTGCCAGCAGCTGGGGAGGACAGGCAAATAGCAATCAGCCCCAGCATTTT
NA	TRBV19	TRBJ1-5	NA	CASGGSAGNQPQHF	TGTGCCAGTGGGGGGAGCGCGGGCAATCAGCCCCAGCATTTT
TRBD2	TRBV7-8	TRBJ2-3	NA	CASSPPLADTDTQYF	TGTGCCAGCAGCCCCCCACTAGCGGACACAGATACGCAGTATTTT
TRBD2	TRBV4-3	TRBJ2-1	NA	CASSQFSRAGEYNEQFF	TGCGCCAGCAGCCAATTCTCTCGAGCGGGAGAGTACAATGAGCAGTTCTTC
TRBD1	TRBV18	TRBJ2-2	NA	CASSGGQGNTGELFF	TGTGCCAGCTCGGGCGGACAGGGGAACACCGGGGAGCTGTTTTTT
TRBD1	TRBV11-2	TRBJ2-7	NA	CASTPGTGAHEQYF	TGTGCCAGCACCCCCGGGACAGGGGCCCACGAGCAGTACTTC